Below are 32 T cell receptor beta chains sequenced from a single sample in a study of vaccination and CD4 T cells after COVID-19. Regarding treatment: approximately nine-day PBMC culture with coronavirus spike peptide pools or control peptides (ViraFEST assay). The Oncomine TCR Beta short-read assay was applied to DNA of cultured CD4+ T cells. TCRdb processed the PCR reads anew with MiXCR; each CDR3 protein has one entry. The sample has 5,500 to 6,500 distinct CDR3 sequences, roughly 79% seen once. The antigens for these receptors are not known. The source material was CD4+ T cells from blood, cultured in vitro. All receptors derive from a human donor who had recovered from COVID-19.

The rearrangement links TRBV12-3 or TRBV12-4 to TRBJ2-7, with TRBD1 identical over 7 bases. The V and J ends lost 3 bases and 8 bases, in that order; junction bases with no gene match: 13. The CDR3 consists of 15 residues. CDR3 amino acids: CASSLGPTTGIKQYF. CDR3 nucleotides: TGTGCCAGCAGTTTGGGCCCTACGACAGGGATCAAGCAGTACTTC.

CDR3 residues: CASRPGQTDTQYF. The CDR3 DNA reads TGTGCCAGTAGGCCAGGGCAAACAGATACGCAGTATTTT. The rearrangement links TRBV19 to TRBJ2-3; possibly TRBD1 for D (5 bases). This CDR3 has 13 amino acids. With 6 bases removed from V and 3 bases from J, the gap between germline ends came to 10 bases. CDR1 is LNHDA and CDR2 is SQIVND in the germline V gene (reference sequence).

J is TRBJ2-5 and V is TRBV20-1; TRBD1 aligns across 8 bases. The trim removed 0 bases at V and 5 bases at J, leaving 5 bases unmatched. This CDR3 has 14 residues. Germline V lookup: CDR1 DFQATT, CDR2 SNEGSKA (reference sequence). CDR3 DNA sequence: TGCAGTGCTAGAGATCCAGGGGGCGCCGAGACCCAGTACTTC. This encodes CSARDPGGAETQYF.

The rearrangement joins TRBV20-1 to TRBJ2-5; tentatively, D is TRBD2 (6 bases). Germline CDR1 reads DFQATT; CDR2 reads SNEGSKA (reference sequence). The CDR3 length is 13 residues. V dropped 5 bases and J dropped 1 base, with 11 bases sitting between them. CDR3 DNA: TGCAGTGCTCCAATTAGCGGCCAAGAGACCCAGTACTTC. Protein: CSAPISGQETQYF.

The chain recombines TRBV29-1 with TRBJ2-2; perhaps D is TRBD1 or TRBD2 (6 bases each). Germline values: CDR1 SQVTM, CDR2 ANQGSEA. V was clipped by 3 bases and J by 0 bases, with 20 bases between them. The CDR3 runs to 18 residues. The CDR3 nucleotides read TGCAGCGTTGAGTTGGAGGGGGAGATCATTACGAACACCGGGGAGCTGTTTTTT. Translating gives CSVELEGEIITNTGELFF.

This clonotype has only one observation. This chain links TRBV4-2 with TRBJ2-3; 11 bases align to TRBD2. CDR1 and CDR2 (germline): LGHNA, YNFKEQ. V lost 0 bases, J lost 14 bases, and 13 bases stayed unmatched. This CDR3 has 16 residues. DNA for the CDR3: TGTGCCAGCAGCCAAGATCTAGCGGGAGGCCTATTTGAGATGTATTTT. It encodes CASSQDLAGGLFEMYF.

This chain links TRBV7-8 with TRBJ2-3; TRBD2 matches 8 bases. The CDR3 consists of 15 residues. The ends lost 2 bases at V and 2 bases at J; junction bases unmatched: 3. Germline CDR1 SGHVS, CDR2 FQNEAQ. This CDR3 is CASSLSSGVTDTQYF. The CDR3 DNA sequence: TGTGCCAGCAGCTTAAGTAGCGGGGTCACAGATACGCAGTATTTT.

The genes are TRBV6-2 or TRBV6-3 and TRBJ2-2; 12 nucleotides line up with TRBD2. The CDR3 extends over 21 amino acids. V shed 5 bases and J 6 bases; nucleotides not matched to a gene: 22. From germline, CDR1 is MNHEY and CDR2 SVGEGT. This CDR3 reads CASSLLASGRAPKVRAGELFF. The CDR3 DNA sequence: TGTGCCAGCAGTCTCCTCGCTAGCGGGAGGGCCCCTAAGGTCAGGGCCGGGGAGCTGTTTTTT.

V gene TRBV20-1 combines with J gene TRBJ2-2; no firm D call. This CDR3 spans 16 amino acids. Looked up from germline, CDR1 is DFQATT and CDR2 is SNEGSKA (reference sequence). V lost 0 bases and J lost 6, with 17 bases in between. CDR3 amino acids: CSARDAGGAVAGELFF. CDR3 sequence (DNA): TGCAGTGCTAGAGACGCCGGCGGCGCGGTGGCCGGGGAGCTGTTTTTT.

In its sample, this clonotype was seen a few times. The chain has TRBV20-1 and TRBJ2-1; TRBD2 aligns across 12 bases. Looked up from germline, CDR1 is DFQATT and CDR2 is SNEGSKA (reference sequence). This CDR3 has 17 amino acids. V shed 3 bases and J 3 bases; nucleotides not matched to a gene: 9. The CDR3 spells CSASSSSGRAGYNEQFF. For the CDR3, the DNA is TGCAGTGCTAGCTCCTCTAGCGGGAGGGCCGGCTACAATGAGCAGTTCTTC.

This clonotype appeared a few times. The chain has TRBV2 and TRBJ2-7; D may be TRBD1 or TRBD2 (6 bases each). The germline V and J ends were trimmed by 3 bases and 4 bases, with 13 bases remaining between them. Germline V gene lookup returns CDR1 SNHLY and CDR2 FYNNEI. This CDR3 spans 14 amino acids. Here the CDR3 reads CASSEGRGGYEQYF. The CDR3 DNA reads TGTGCCAGCAGTGAGGGCAGGGGAGGATACGAGCAGTACTTC.

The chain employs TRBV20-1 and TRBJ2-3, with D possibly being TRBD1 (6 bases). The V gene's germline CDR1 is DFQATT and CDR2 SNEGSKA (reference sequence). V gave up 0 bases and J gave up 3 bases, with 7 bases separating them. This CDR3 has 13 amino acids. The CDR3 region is CSAREGTTDTQYF. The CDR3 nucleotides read TGCAGTGCTAGAGAGGGGACAACAGATACGCAGTATTTT.

The CDR3 loop reads CASARGGRTRGYTF. The CDR3 coding sequence is TGTGCCAGCGCCAGAGGGGGAAGGACCCGGGGCTACACCTTC. The chain carries TRBV11-2 and TRBJ1-2; D may be TRBD1 (6 bases). Trimming left V 8 bases short and J 8 bases short, with 21 bases between. In germline, CDR1 is SGHAT, CDR2 FQNNGV. The CDR3 has 14 amino acids.

CDR3 amino acids: CASSIGGTVNQPQHF. In nucleotides, the CDR3 is TGTGCCAGTAGTATAGGAGGGACAGTGAATCAGCCCCAGCATTTT. The rearrangement joins TRBV19 to TRBJ1-5, with 7 positions matching TRBD1. V was clipped by 1 base and J by 4 bases; unmatched bases: 4. Germline V gene data show CDR1 as LNHDA and CDR2 as SQIVND (reference sequence). The CDR3 extends over 15 amino acids.

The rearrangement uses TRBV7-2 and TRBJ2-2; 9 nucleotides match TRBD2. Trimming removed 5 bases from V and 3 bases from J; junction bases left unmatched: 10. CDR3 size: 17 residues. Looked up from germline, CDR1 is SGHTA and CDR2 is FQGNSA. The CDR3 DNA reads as TGTGCCAGCAGCCCAACTAGCGGGTTACCTCACACCGGGGAGCTGTTTTTT. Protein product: CASSPTSGLPHTGELFF.

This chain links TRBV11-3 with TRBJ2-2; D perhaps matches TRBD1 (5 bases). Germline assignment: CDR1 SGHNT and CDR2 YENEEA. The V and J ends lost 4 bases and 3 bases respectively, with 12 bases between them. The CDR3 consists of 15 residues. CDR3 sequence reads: CASSSTVVHTGELFF. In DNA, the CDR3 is TGTGCCAGCAGCTCGACAGTCGTACACACCGGGGAGCTGTTTTTT.

The CDR3 protein is CSASLKAGAYTDTQYF. In DNA, the CDR3 is TGCAGTGCCAGCCTCAAAGCGGGGGCGTACACAGATACGCAGTATTTT. The chain employs TRBV20-1 and TRBJ2-3, with 8 bases matching TRBD2. Trimming took 6 bases from V and 2 from J; bases not matched to a gene: 13. The V gene's germline CDR1 is DFQATT and CDR2 SNEGSKA (reference sequence). The CDR3 runs 16 residues.

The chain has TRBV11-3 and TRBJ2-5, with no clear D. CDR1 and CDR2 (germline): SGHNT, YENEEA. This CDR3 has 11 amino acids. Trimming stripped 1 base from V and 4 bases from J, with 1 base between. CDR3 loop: CASSLGETQYF. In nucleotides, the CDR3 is TGTGCCAGCAGCTTAGGAGAGACCCAGTACTTC.

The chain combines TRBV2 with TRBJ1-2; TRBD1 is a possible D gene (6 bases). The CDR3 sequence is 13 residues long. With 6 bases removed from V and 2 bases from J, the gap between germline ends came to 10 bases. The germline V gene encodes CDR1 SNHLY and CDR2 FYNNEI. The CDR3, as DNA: TGTGCCAGCAGCGGTGACAGGAACTATGGCTACACCTTC. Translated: CASSGDRNYGYTF.

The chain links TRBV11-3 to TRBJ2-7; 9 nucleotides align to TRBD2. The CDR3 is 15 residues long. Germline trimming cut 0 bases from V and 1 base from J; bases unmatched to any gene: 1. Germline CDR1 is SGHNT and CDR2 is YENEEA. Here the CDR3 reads CASSLELAGSYEQYF. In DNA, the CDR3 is TGTGCCAGCAGCTTAGAGCTAGCGGGGTCCTACGAGCAGTACTTC. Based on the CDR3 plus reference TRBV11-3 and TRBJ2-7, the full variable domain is EAGVVQSPRYKIIEKKQPVAFWCNPISGHNTLYWYLQNLGQGPELLIRYENEEAVDDSQLPKDRFSAERLKGVDSTLKIQPAELGDSAVYLCASSLELAGSYEQYFGPGTRLTVT.

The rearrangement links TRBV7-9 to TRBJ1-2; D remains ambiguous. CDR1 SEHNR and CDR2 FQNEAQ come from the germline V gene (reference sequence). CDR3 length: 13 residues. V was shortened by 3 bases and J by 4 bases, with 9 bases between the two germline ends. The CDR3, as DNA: TGTGCCAGCAGCTTTGGGCAGACCTATGGCTACACCTTC. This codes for CASSFGQTYGYTF.

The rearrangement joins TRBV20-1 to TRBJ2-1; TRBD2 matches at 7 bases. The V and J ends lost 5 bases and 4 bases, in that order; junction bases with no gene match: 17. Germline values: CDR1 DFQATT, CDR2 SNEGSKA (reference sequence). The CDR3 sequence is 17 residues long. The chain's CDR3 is CSAQTSGAGVTYNEQFF. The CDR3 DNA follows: TGCAGTGCTCAGACGAGTGGGGCGGGAGTTACTTACAATGAGCAGTTCTTC.

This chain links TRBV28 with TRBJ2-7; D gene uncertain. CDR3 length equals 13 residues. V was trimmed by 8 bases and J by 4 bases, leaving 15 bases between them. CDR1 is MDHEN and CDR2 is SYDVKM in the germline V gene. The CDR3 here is CASETDLSYEQYF. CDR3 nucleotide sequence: TGTGCCAGCGAAACAGACTTGAGTTACGAGCAGTACTTC.

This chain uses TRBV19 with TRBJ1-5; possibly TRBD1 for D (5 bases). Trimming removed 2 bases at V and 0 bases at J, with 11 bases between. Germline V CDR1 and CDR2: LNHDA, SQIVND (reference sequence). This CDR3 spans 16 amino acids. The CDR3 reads CASSIQGPNSNQPQHF. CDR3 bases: TGTGCCAGTAGTATACAGGGACCTAATAGCAATCAGCCCCAGCATTTT.

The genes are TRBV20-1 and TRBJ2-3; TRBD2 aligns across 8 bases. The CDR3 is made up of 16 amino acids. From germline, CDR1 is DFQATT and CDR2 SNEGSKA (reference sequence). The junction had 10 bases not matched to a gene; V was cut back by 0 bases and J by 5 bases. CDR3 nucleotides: TGCAGTGCTAGAGATCTACGGGGGGGCCGGGGAGATACGCAGTATTTT. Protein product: CSARDLRGGRGDTQYF.

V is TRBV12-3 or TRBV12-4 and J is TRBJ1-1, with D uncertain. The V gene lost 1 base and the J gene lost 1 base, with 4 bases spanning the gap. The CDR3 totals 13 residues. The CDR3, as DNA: TGTGCCAGCAGTTTAGGGCAGAACACTGAAGCTTTCTTT. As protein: CASSLGQNTEAFF.

The DNA for the CDR3 is TGTGCCAGCAGCCGAATCCCGGGACAGTACCAAGAGACCCAGTACTTC. Translating it yields CASSRIPGQYQETQYF. This rearrangement joins TRBV7-8 to TRBJ2-5, with 7 bases identical to TRBD1. Germline CDR1 SGHVS, CDR2 FQNEAQ. This CDR3 is 16 amino acids long. Germline trimming cut 5 bases from V and 0 bases from J; bases unmatched to any gene: 9. Drawing the rest from reference TRBV7-8 and TRBJ2-5, the complete variable domain is GAGVSQSPRYKVAKRGQDVALRCDPISGHVSLFWYQQALGQGPEFLTYFQNEAQLDKSGLPSDRFFAERPEGSVSTLKIQRTQQEDSAVYLCASSRIPGQYQETQYFGPGTRLLVL.

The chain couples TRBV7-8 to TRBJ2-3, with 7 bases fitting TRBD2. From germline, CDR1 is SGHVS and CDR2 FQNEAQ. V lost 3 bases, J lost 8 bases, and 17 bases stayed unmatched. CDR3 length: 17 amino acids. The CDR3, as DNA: TGTGCCAGCAGCTTGCGGCCGGCTAGCGGAGGGCCAGCTACGCAGTATTTT. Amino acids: CASSLRPASGGPATQYF.

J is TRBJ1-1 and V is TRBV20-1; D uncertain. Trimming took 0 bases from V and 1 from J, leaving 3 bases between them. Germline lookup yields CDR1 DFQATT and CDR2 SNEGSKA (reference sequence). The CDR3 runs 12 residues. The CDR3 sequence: CSARDQNTEAFF. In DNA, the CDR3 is TGCAGTGCTAGAGATCAGAACACTGAAGCTTTCTTT.

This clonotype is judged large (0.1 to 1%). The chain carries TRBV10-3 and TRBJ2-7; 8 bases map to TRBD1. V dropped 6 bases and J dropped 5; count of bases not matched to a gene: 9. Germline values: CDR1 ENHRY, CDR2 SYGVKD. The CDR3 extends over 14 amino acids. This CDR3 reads CAISQDREVNEQYF. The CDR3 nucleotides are TGTGCCATCAGCCAGGACAGGGAAGTGAACGAGCAGTACTTC.

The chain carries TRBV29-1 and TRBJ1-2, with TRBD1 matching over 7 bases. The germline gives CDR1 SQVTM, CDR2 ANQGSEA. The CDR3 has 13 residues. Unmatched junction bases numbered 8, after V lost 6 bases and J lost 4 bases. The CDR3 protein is CSVKRQGFYGYTF. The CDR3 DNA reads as TGCAGCGTAAAAAGACAGGGCTTCTATGGCTACACCTTC.

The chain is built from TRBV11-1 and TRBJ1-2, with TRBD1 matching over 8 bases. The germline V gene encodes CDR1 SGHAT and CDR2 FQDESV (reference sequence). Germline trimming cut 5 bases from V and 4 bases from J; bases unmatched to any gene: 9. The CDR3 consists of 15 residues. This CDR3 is CASSQIGGTGYGYTF. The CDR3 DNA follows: TGTGCCAGCAGCCAGATCGGTGGGACAGGCTATGGCTACACCTTC.